This T cell receptor (beta chain) was recorded in a study of T cells in Graves' hyperthyroidism and ophthalmopathy. The study, taken as a whole, reports: Using 13 V-J features, a model discriminated ophthalmopathy from stable hyperthyroidism. Model output signaled ophthalmopathy a median around 6.9 months ahead of onset.

The V and J ends lost 4 bases and 5 bases respectively, with 15 bases between them. Per germline, CDR1 SGDLS and CDR2 YYNGEE. The CDR3 consists of 15 residues. Researchers defined stable Graves' hyperthyroidism as no ophthalmopathy progression within 18 months. This clonotype was seen a handful of times. Its antigen is as yet unknown. The source material, RNA transcripts, was used to amplify TCR beta CDR3 regions. With the HTBI primer set, the TCR CDR3 went through a first round of RT-PCR. One entry per CDR3 protein results from TCRdb running MiXCR on the multiplex PCR reads. The repertoire has about 840,000 distinct CDR3 sequences, 38% of them found once; the top ten carry 7% to 10%.

This TCR was sampled from a man aged 18-30 years with Graves' hyperthyroidism. Sequencing used blood. V gene TRBV9 combines with J gene TRBJ2-2, with a tentative D call TRBD1 (6 bases). CDR3 sequence: CASSIQGAETGELFF. As DNA, the CDR3 is TGTGCCAGCAGCATACAGGGAGCTGAAACCGGGGAGCTGTTTTTT. Filled out from reference TRBV9 and TRBJ2-2, the complete variable domain reads DSGVTQTPKHLITATGQRVTLRCSPRSGDLSVYWYQQSLDQGLQFLIQYYNGEERAKGNILERFSAQQFPDLHSELNLSSLELGDSALYFCASSIQGAETGELFFGEGSRLTVL.